This T cell receptor beta chain derives from a study of shared clonotypes between healthy human individuals. The overall study: Participating donors consisted of two women and a few men aged 18 to 49.

Findings and limits, study-wide: An anticipated effect of sequencing depth on clonotype sharing among donors was recognized.

Study processing details: ImmunoSEQ yielded junction-only sequences lacking quality scores, so filtering differed. Assay used: immunoSEQ multiplex PCR; TCRdb lists only in-frame clones, some missing. From that table come the V and J calls and clone size; the DNA was used to work out D and trimming. The sample yields roughly 660,000 clones, about 92% seen once. Of note for this clone: Its antigen remains unknown.

Trimming shortened V by 2 bases and J by 8 bases, and 19 bases separated the two germline ends. There are 15 residues in the CDR3. CDR1 and CDR2 from the germline V gene are GTSNPN and SVGIG (reference sequence). V is TRBV30 and J is TRBJ2-1; D not certain. The sample consisted of memory CD8+ T cells from PBMCs. Subset of the sample: CD45RO+ cells pooled with CCR7-negative TemRA cells. The receptor was isolated from a man between 18 and 29 years old in good health. Some clones in this sample may be carry-over from other donors' samples. The CDR3 protein is CAWSWVDSLGHEQFF. The CDR3 region has the DNA TGTGCCTGGAGTTGGGTTGATTCCCTTGGACATGAGCAGTTCTTC.